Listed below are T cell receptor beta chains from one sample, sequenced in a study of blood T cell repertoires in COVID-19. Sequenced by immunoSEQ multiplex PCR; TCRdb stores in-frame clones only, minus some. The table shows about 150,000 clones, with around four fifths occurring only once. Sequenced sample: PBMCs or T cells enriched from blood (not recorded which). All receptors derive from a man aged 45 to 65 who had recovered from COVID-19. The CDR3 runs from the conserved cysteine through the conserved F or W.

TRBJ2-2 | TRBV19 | CARSGTGVHGELFF
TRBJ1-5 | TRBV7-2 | CASSLGQIGNQPQHF
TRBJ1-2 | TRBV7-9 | CASSPNTGDGYTF
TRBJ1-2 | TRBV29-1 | CSVVGDGYTF
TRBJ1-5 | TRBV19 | CASRHGGRSNQPQHF
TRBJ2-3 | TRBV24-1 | CATSDLSGVGTDTQYF
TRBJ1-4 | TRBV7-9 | CASSPLNEKLFF
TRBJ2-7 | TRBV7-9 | CASTDRSYEQYF
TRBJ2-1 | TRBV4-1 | CASGNSGGAYNEQFF
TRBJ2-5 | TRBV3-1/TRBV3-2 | CASSHLRDRGKETQYF
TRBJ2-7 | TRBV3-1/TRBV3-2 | CASSQGRDIYEQYF
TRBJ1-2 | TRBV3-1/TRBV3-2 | CASSLKLSGTRYGYTF
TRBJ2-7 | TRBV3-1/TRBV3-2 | CASSQGFRGPYEQYF
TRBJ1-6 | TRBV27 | CASSIFPGTANSPLHF
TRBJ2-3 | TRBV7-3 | CASSQSGMGSGTDTQYF
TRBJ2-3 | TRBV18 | CASSPQGLDTQYF
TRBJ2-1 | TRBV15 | CATSNRIRGRYNDYNEQFF
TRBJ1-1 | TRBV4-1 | CASSQGLGGAGTEAFF
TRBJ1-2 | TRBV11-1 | CASSSPYRGSLDGYTF
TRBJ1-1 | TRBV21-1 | CARLLTGNTEAFF
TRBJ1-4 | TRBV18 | CASSRNRGSTNEKLFF
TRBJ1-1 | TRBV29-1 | CSVEDRSWGHRTEAFF
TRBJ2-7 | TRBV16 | CASSPGGGTRDYEQYF